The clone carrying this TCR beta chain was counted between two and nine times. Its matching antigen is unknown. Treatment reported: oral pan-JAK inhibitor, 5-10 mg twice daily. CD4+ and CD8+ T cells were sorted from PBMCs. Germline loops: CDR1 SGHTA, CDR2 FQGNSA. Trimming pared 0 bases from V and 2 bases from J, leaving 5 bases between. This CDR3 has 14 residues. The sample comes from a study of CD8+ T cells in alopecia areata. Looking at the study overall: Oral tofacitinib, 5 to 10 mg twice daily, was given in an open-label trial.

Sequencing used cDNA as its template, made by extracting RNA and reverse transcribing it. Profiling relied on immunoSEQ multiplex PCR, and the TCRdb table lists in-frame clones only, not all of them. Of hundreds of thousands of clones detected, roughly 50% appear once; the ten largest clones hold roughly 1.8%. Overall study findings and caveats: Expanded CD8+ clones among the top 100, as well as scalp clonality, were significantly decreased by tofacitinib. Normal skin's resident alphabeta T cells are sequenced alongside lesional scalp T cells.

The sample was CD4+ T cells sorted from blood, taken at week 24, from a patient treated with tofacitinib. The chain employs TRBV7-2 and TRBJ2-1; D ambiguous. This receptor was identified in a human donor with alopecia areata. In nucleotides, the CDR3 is TGTGCCAGCAGCTTAGCTCCACCCTACAATGAGCAGTTCTTC. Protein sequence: CASSLAPPYNEQFF.